The rows below give T cell receptor beta chains drawn from one sample of a study of neoadjuvant anti-PD-1 for oral cavity cancer. Only in-frame clones appear in the TCRdb table, and some are missing; sequencing was by immunoSEQ multiplex PCR. Here the sample spans 10,000 to 15,000 clones, over 60% being singletons. The sample in question was PBMCs, obtained before nivolumab (anti-PD-1) treatment. The receptors were sampled from a person aged 35-80 years with oral cavity squamous cell carcinoma. Both conserved end residues are part of each CDR3.

CASSRQGSNQPQHF	TRBV6-5	TRBJ1-5
CASSLLPAGATYEQYF	TRBV27	TRBJ2-7
CASSLIPGTEETQYF	TRBV5-1	TRBJ2-5
CASSEIYRNSPLHF	TRBV6-1	TRBJ1-6
CASSQRTADTQYF	TRBV4-2	TRBJ2-3
CASSSPLANEQFF	TRBV7-9	TRBJ2-1
CSVGYGALGEKLFF	TRBV29-1	TRBJ1-4
CASSEDRGTNQPQHF	TRBV9	TRBJ1-5
CASSLWPGQSSTDTQYF	TRBV7-9	TRBJ2-3
CASRDQNTGELFF	TRBV19	TRBJ2-2
CASSVPSGWVYEQYF	TRBV28	TRBJ2-7
CASSLVPDRPETQYF	TRBV5-1	TRBJ2-5
CASRYENIQYF	TRBV2	TRBJ2-4
CASSLNPPGGISYNEQFF	TRBV5-5	TRBJ2-1
CASRQRDSYEQYF	TRBV25-1	TRBJ2-7
CASSRHRDRDGKLFF	TRBV7-8	TRBJ1-4
CASMGTNTGELFF	TRBV5-1	TRBJ2-2
CASSAGGNTEAFF	TRBV2	TRBJ1-1
CAWSPSGDQETQYF	TRBV30	TRBJ2-5
CASSSPNYGNTIYF	TRBV4-1	TRBJ1-3
CASSQDYASGNTIYF	TRBV4-1	TRBJ1-3
CASSETIAGGTDTQYF	TRBV6-1	TRBJ2-3
CASSRQGQSMNTEAFF	TRBV7-2	TRBJ1-1
CASSPDWADTGELFF	TRBV11-2	TRBJ2-2